These T cell receptor beta chains were read from a single sample in a study of shared clonotypes between healthy human individuals. TCRdb's copy holds only in-frame clones and misses some; the assay was immunoSEQ multiplex PCR. The profile covers about 2.4 million clones, with roughly 92% appearing a single time and roughly 0.15% taken by the ten largest. Sequenced material: naive CD4+ T cells sorted from blood. Every receptor here comes from a man between 18 and 29 years old in good health. Both conserved end residues are part of each CDR3. Fields, in order: J gene, clone size, V gene, D gene, CDR3 protein, CDR3 DNA. The D gene is left open where the match is weak. Size tells how often a clone was seen (once, few, many) or the class of an expanded clone, and some rows leave it out.

J gene: TRBJ1-3; clone size: NA; V gene: TRBV5-1; D gene: TRBD1; CDR3 protein: CASSTGQGGNTIYF; CDR3 DNA: TGCGCCAGCAGCACCGGACAGGGGGGAAACACCATATATTTT
J gene: TRBJ1-1; clone size: NA; V gene: TRBV27; D gene: NA; CDR3 protein: CASSLKMGWFSTEAFF; CDR3 DNA: TGTGCCAGCAGTTTAAAAATGGGATGGTTCAGCACTGAAGCTTTCTTT
J gene: TRBJ1-2; clone size: few; V gene: TRBV19; D gene: NA; CDR3 protein: CASKIDSYGYTF; CDR3 DNA: TGTGCCAGTAAGATAGACAGCTATGGCTACACCTTC
J gene: TRBJ2-5; clone size: NA; V gene: TRBV4-2; D gene: NA; CDR3 protein: CASSQDQTGQETQYF; CDR3 DNA: TGTGCCAGCAGCCAAGATCAGACAGGCCAAGAGACCCAGTACTTC
J gene: TRBJ1-1; clone size: NA; V gene: TRBV2; D gene: NA; CDR3 protein: CASSVREANTEAFF; CDR3 DNA: TGTGCCAGCAGTGTACGAGAGGCGAACACTGAAGCTTTCTTT
J gene: TRBJ2-3; clone size: NA; V gene: TRBV27; D gene: TRBD1; CDR3 protein: CASSFRGQPLSSTDTQYF; CDR3 DNA: TGTGCCAGCAGTTTTCGGGGACAGCCACTGTCTAGCACAGATACGCAGTATTTT
J gene: TRBJ2-2; clone size: NA; V gene: TRBV5-6; D gene: TRBD2; CDR3 protein: CASSSDLGGSRGTGELFF; CDR3 DNA: TGTGCCAGCAGCTCAGACCTCGGCGGGAGTCGTGGCACCGGGGAGCTGTTTTTT
J gene: TRBJ2-5; clone size: NA; V gene: TRBV27; D gene: NA; CDR3 protein: CASRTRYQETQYF; CDR3 DNA: TGTGCCAGCAGAACCCGCTACCAAGAGACCCAGTACTTC
J gene: TRBJ1-4; clone size: NA; V gene: TRBV7-9; D gene: TRBD1; CDR3 protein: CASSPSRDRGLRGEKLFF; CDR3 DNA: TGTGCCAGCAGCCCTTCCCGGGACAGGGGGCTCAGAGGTGAAAAACTGTTTTTT
J gene: TRBJ2-1; clone size: once; V gene: TRBV30; D gene: NA; CDR3 protein: CAWSPDNEQFF; CDR3 DNA: TGTGCCTGGAGTCCCGATAATGAGCAGTTCTTC
J gene: TRBJ2-1; clone size: once; V gene: TRBV7-9; D gene: NA; CDR3 protein: CASSLKGTAYNEQFF; CDR3 DNA: TGTGCCAGCAGCTTAAAAGGGACTGCCTACAATGAGCAGTTCTTC
J gene: TRBJ1-2; clone size: NA; V gene: TRBV7-9; D gene: NA; CDR3 protein: CASSPGTWAEGGYTF; CDR3 DNA: TGTGCCAGCAGCCCCGGGACCTGGGCTGAAGGTGGCTACACCTTC